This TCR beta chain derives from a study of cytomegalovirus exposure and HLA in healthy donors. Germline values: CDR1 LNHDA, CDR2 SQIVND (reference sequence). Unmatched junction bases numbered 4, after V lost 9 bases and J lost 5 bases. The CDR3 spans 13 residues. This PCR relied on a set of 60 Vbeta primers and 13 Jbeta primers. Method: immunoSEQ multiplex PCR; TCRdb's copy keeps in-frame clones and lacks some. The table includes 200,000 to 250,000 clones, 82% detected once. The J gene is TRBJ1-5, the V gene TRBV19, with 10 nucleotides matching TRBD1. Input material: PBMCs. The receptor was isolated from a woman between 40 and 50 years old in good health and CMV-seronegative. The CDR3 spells CASTGQGYQPQHF. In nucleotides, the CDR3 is TGTGCCAGCACGGGACAGGGGTATCAGCCCCAGCATTTT.